Included here is one T cell receptor (beta chain) sequence, with context. It lacks a known antigen. Within one base of it there is no much larger clone, and no base qualities were kept. The sample's time point label, decoded: persistent/refractory GD, antithyroid drugs over 5 years with positive TRAb. For both TCR sequencing and RNA sequencing, RNA was extracted from PBMCs using TRIzol. The diagnosis of Graves' disease followed American Thyroid Association guidelines. The patients came from an endocrinology department in Xi'an, China. From each patient, nine milliliters of peripheral blood was collected into an EDTA anticoagulant tube. Ficoll Paque Plus density gradient separation was used to isolate PBMCs, and no additional T cell sorting was done. An Agilent 2100 Bioanalyzer and agarose gel were used to assess RNA quality, and a NanoDrop 2000 was used to measure RNA concentration. This entry is derived from a study of regulatory T cells in long-lasting Graves disease (dated by TCRdb to 2020 to 2023). Background on the whole study: Persistent Graves' disease meant more than 5 years of antithyroid drug treatment with TSH receptor autoantibodies that stayed positive. Persistent Graves' disease patients were compared with newly diagnosed Graves' disease patients by peripheral blood TCR sequencing and RNA sequencing. The study was registered as a clinical trial and conducted in China. A total of approximately 35 samples underwent TCR sequencing: about 13 from persistent and roughly 20 from newly diagnosed Graves' disease patients. Persistent Graves' disease patients in the clinical cohort had taken antithyroid drugs for about 9.7 years on average.

The library relied on multiplex PCR. Sequencing used an Illumina HiSeq 4000. CDR3 regions were amplified by Arm-PCR with iRepertoire HTBI primers to construct TCR beta libraries. PCR products were gel purified before sequencing. The published analysis was carried out like this. Gene usage analysis of CDR3 amino acid clonotypes relied on the 60 or so TRBV and fewer than 15 TRBJ segments identified across samples. COPE and FqMerger were used to merge filtered high-quality paired reads into contigs. BLAST was used to align contigs to IMGT TRBV, TRBD and TRBJ reference genes, and CDR3 was defined according to IMGT. Any clonotype with a frequency above 0.1% was counted as a highly expanded clone. Shannon entropy was used to measure repertoire diversity, and the Gini coefficient was used to measure V-J evenness. Public clonotypes were defined as clonotypes shared by more than one individual. TCRdb ran its own pipeline on the public reads, namely fastp trimming at Q25 and MiXCR clone calling, and kept in-frame beta chains. Each entry merges the rows of one CDR3 protein and shows their most common DNA and genes. TCRdb assigned the V and J calls; the authors' analysis was not used. The sample includes 400,000 to 500,000 distinct CDR3 sequences, with roughly 23% observed a single time. 14% of the sample comes from the top ten.

What the research found in general, with its limitations: Persistent Graves' disease patients showed lower TCR Shannon entropy and fewer highly expanded clones than newly diagnosed patients, suggesting clonal expansion. More public clonotypes were shared among persistent patients (fewer than 3,000) than among newly diagnosed patients (966). As a limitation, the authors acknowledged that the small sample size may reduce accuracy. Sequencing and analysis were limited to the TCR beta chain. Because the primary lesion, thyroid tissue, could not be accessed, the study looked at peripheral blood alone.

This clonotype was obtained from a female donor with Graves disease. The sequencing used peripheral blood mononuclear cells (PBMCs), collected when the disease was refractory, from a patient treated with antithyroid drugs.

Read as DNA, the sequence is TGTGCCAGCAGCCACGGTCTGGGCGATGAGCAGTTCTTC. Its protein reads: CASSHGLGDEQFF. The rearranged chain carries TRBV4-2 and TRBJ2-1; the D gene cannot be resolved reliably. Trimming removed 3 bases from V and 8 bases from J, leaving 11 bases between the germline ends. The germline V gene provides CDR1 LGHNA and CDR2 YNFKEQ. From the cysteine up to the phenylalanine, the CDR3 has a length of 13 residues. The only DNA kept is the CDR3, 39 bases in frame from the first base.